The sample holds a few counts of the clone carrying this T cell receptor (beta chain). The antigen remains undetermined. The source of the sample is a study of identical twins. Template switching added a universal primer site; cDNA carried unique molecular identifiers. TCRdb fed the 5' RACE reads into MiXCR, producing one record per CDR3 protein. The sample holds 460,000 or so distinct CDR3 sequences; 11% to 15% are singletons and the top ten take roughly 0.56%. General study findings and limits: The more abundant beta clonotypes in cord blood had fewer insertions, and memory repertoires did not show this.

V lost 0 bases and J lost 4, with 8 bases in between. The CDR3 is 14 residues long. From germline, CDR1 is SGDLS and CDR2 YYNGEE. These data were also reused for a study on yellow fever vaccine responses in identical twins.

The sample consisted of CD4+ T cells sorted from blood. The clonotype originates from a woman younger than 35 in good health. The V call is TRBV9, the J call TRBJ1-3; D is unresolved. The CDR3 protein is CASSVAAQGNTIYF. CDR3 nucleotide sequence: TGTGCCAGCAGCGTAGCAGCGCAAGGAAACACCATATATTTT.